Presented here are 15 T cell receptor beta chains from one specimen sequenced in a study of blood T cell repertoires in COVID-19. Data came from immunoSEQ multiplex PCR; TCRdb stores just in-frame clones and leaves some out. The repertoire consists of some 130,000 clones, with 75% to 85% occurring once and the leading ten covering roughly 4%. The sample taken for sequencing was peripheral blood. The receptors shown here come from a woman at least 80 years old with acute or convalescent COVID-19.

J is TRBJ1-2 and V is TRBV7-3; tentative D call: TRBD1 (6 bases). CDR1 SGHTA and CDR2 FQGTGA come from the germline V gene. The germline V and J ends were trimmed by 5 bases and 6 bases, with 16 bases remaining between them. The CDR3 length is 14 residues. The CDR3 sequence is CASSPTRQADGYTF. The CDR3 DNA reads TGTGCCAGCAGCCCAACCCGACAGGCCGATGGCTACACCTTC.

This sequence joins TRBV18 and TRBJ1-4, with TRBD1 identical over 10 bases. The junction had 2 bases not matched to a gene; V was cut back by 3 bases and J by 7 bases. Germline V lookup: CDR1 KGHSH, CDR2 LQKENI. This CDR3 spans 14 amino acids. The CDR3 reads CASSPGQGTEKLFF. Here the CDR3 DNA reads TGTGCCAGCTCACCGGGACAGGGGACTGAAAAACTGTTTTTT.

The chain uses TRBV9 and TRBJ1-3; 7 positions match TRBD1. Trimming at V came to 4 bases and at J to 8 bases, leaving 12 bases not matched to a gene. The CDR3 totals 15 residues. The V gene's germline CDR1 is SGDLS and CDR2 YYNGEE. DNA of the CDR3: TGTGCCAGCAGCCCCGACTACAGGGGTACGGACACCATATATTTT. Amino acids: CASSPDYRGTDTIYF.

This clone was seen a single time. The genes are TRBV19 and TRBJ1-1; a weak D match, TRBD1 (5 bases). Germline V CDR1 and CDR2: LNHDA, SQIVND (reference sequence). The V gene lost 3 bases and the J gene lost 2 bases, with 10 bases spanning the gap. CDR3 length: 14 amino acids. The CDR3 spells CASSIGQGNTEAFF. DNA of the CDR3: TGTGCCAGTAGTATTGGGCAGGGAAACACTGAAGCTTTCTTT.

The CDR3 DNA reads as TGTGCCATCAGTGGGGGACAGTCAAACACCGGGGAGCTGTTTTTT. Encoded protein: CAISGGQSNTGELFF. The chain combines TRBV10-3 with TRBJ2-2; 7 bases agree with TRBD1. V trimming: 4 bases; J trimming: 2 bases; junction bases outside the gene matches: 4. In germline, CDR1 is ENHRY, CDR2 SYGVKD. The CDR3 length is 15 residues.

This clone was detected only a few times. The V and J genes are TRBV28 and TRBJ1-2; 7 positions match TRBD1. V lost 6 bases to trimming and J lost 8 bases; unmatched junction nucleotides: 12. The CDR3 contains 14 residues. Per the germline V gene, CDR1 is MDHEN and CDR2 is SYDVKM. CDR3 sequence: CASSVPNYRGGYTF. CDR3 coding DNA: TGTGCCAGCAGCGTTCCCAATTACAGGGGCGGCTACACCTTC.

This clone was counted only a few times. The gene calls are TRBV11-2 and TRBJ1-1; the match to TRBD1 covers 7 bases. CDR1 and CDR2 (germline): SGHAT, FQNNGV. Trimming cost V 5 bases and J 8 bases; bases outside gene matches: 8. The CDR3 is 13 amino acids. The CDR3 protein is CASSKSTGREAFF. The CDR3 bases are TGTGCCAGCAGCAAATCGACAGGGAGGGAAGCTTTCTTT.

CDR3: CASSEPPSGLDLAFF. As DNA, the CDR3 is TGTGCCAGCAGTGAACCCCCGTCGGGTTTGGATTTGGCTTTCTTT. The rearrangement joins TRBV6-1 to TRBJ1-1; D is undetermined. The CDR3 loop spans 15 amino acids. Trimming took 2 bases from V and 11 from J, leaving 21 bases between them. CDR1 and CDR2 (germline): MNHNS, SASEGT.

This clone was seen a handful of times. The chain has TRBV11-3 and TRBJ1-6; D gene unclear. The V and J ends lost 5 bases and 10 bases respectively, with 15 bases between them. Germline V gives CDR1 SGHNT, CDR2 YENEEA. The CDR3 is made up of 14 amino acids. As DNA, the CDR3 is TGTGCCAGCAGCGCCAGACACGGAATGTCACCCCTCCACTTT. Protein sequence: CASSARHGMSPLHF.

The genes are TRBV7-2 and TRBJ2-1; 8 nucleotides match TRBD2. Germline CDR1 SGHTA, CDR2 FQGNSA. The CDR3 contains 18 residues. The V segment lost 3 bases and the J segment 3 bases; nucleotides outside the gene matches: 13. This chain's CDR3 is CASSFPRNASGGYNEQFF. In DNA, the CDR3 is TGTGCCAGCAGCTTCCCCCGAAATGCCAGCGGGGGCTACAATGAGCAGTTCTTC.

The V gene is TRBV7-2, the J gene TRBJ1-4; the D gene is possibly TRBD1 (5 bases). Between the trimmed V and J ends, which lost 0 bases and 7 bases, there was a span of 12 bases. Per the germline V gene, CDR1 is SGHTA and CDR2 is FQGNSA. The CDR3 has 15 amino acids. The CDR3 region has the DNA TGTGCCAGCAGCTTAGCGCGAGTCACAGGTGAAAAACTGTTTTTT. Translated, it gives CASSLARVTGEKLFF.

Only one count was recorded for this clone. The J gene is TRBJ1-4, the V gene TRBV30; no clear D. The CDR3 is 14 amino acids. Germline loops: CDR1 GTSNPN, CDR2 SVGIG (reference sequence). V was shortened by 4 bases and J by 7 bases, with 16 bases between the two germline ends. The CDR3 DNA is TGTGCCTGGAATTCTGGCTCCTTGGTTGAAAAACTGTTTTTT. Protein sequence: CAWNSGSLVEKLFF.

V gene TRBV5-1 combines with J gene TRBJ2-1; weak D call: TRBD1 (5 bases). Germline assignment: CDR1 SGHRS and CDR2 YFSETQ. Trimming took off 7 bases at V and 0 bases at J, with 14 bases between the two ends. The CDR3 totals 15 residues. CDR3 loop: CASRRQPSSYNEQFF. The DNA of the CDR3 is TGCGCCAGCCGGCGACAGCCTAGCTCCTACAATGAGCAGTTCTTC.

This chain joins TRBV6-1 and TRBJ1-5; weak D call: TRBD1 (5 bases). The V end was cut by 0 bases, the J end by 1 base, with 7 bases between. Germline-derived CDR1 and CDR2 are MNHNS and SASEGT. The CDR3 covers 15 residues. CDR3 DNA sequence: TGTGCCAGCAGTGAAGCGCGGGGGAGCAATCAGCCCCAGCATTTT. It translates to CASSEARGSNQPQHF.

This chain links TRBV5-1 with TRBJ2-3; 7 nucleotides agree with TRBD2. This CDR3 has 17 amino acids. The V and J ends lost 5 bases and 4 bases, in that order; junction bases with no gene match: 16. From germline, CDR1 is SGHRS and CDR2 YFSETQ. CDR3 residues: CASRRGGAGEFSDTQYF. DNA of the CDR3: TGCGCCAGCAGGCGGGGAGGGGCGGGAGAGTTCTCAGATACGCAGTATTTT. Full variable domain (missing parts from reference TRBV5-1 and TRBJ2-3): KAGVTQTPRYLIKTRGQQVTLSCSPISGHRSVSWYQQTPGQGLQFLFEYFSETQRNKGNFPGRFSGRQFSNSRSEMNVSTLELGDSALYLCASRRGGAGEFSDTQYFGPGTRLTVL.